Listed below are T cell receptor beta chains from one sample, sequenced in a study of monozygotic twins with inflammatory bowel disease. With the 5' RACE reads reprocessed, TCRdb shows one record per CDR3 protein and no DNA. This listing includes 150,000 to 200,000 distinct CDR3 sequences. Sample: blood. All receptors come from a human donor with ulcerative colitis or Crohn's disease, or a healthy co-twin of an affected twin (not recorded which). The CDR3 runs from the conserved cysteine through the conserved F or W.

J: TRBJ2-6; V: TRBV7-9; length: 15; CDR3: CASSSGQPGANVLTF
J: TRBJ1-1; V: TRBV7-9; length: 12; CDR3: CASSRGGLEAFF
J: TRBJ1-5; V: TRBV14; length: 13; CDR3: CASSPGVSQPQHF
J: TRBJ2-5; V: TRBV20-1; length: 13; CDR3: CSADPFLGETQYF
J: TRBJ1-1; V: TRBV20-1; length: 13; CDR3: CSARRQTNTEAFF
J: TRBJ2-1; V: TRBV5-1; length: 16; CDR3: CASSQTSGSWSNEQFF
J: TRBJ1-2; V: TRBV15; length: 15; CDR3: CATSRDQRQADGYTF
J: TRBJ2-3; V: TRBV7-9; length: 17; CDR3: CATGQELGRGSTDTQYF
J: TRBJ2-7; V: TRBV30; length: 12; CDR3: CTWMGGSYEQYF
J: TRBJ2-3; V: TRBV4-1; length: 13; CDR3: CASSHHYRDTQYF
J: TRBJ1-6; V: TRBV5-4; length: 14; CDR3: CASSTDRERSPLHF
J: TRBJ2-7; V: TRBV20-1; length: 14; CDR3: CSARRRLATYEQYF
J: TRBJ1-5; V: TRBV5-6; length: 16; CDR3: CASSLFLGRYNQPQHF
J: TRBJ1-6; V: TRBV9; length: 15; CDR3: CASSVGDRVNSPLHF
J: TRBJ1-4; V: TRBV5-1; length: 15; CDR3: CASSLEAPLGKKLFF
J: TRBJ1-1; V: TRBV29-1; length: 11; CDR3: CSVPPGQGQSF
J: TRBJ2-1; V: TRBV14; length: 15; CDR3: CASSQGNGPYNEQFF
J: TRBJ2-1; V: TRBV28; length: 17; CDR3: CASSFDYRDRGPNEQFF
J: TRBJ2-1; V: TRBV20-1; length: 15; CDR3: CSATRLAGGYNEQFF
J: TRBJ1-1; V: TRBV18; length: 16; CDR3: CASSPPFPQANTEAFF
J: TRBJ1-3; V: TRBV7-2; length: 14; CDR3: CASSLQGLGNTIYF
J: TRBJ1-6; V: TRBV19; length: 15; CDR3: CASSPPGQGSSPLHF
J: TRBJ2-7; V: TRBV20-1; length: 14; CDR3: CSADSRDNFYEQYF
J: TRBJ2-2; V: TRBV6-5; length: 17; CDR3: CASSSPGGREGTGELFF
J: TRBJ2-7; V: TRBV14; length: 14; CDR3: CASSLKTGKDEQYF
J: TRBJ1-1; V: TRBV11-2; length: 17; CDR3: CASSLGWGRGVNTDAFF
J: TRBJ1-1; V: TRBV11-2; length: 17; CDR3: CASSFFTGTGGTREAFF
J: TRBJ2-3; V: TRBV24-1; length: 14; CDR3: CATSGDRGTDTQYF
J: TRBJ2-7; V: TRBV20-1; length: 14; CDR3: CSGSPGGSSYEQYF
J: TRBJ1-5; V: TRBV10-2; length: 16; CDR3: CASSELLDRVHQPQHF
J: TRBJ1-1; V: TRBV18; length: 18; CDR3: CASSPFSGQGLSNTEAFF
J: TRBJ2-4; V: TRBV7-9; length: 15; CDR3: CASSLVPGQGNIQYF
J: TRBJ1-1; V: TRBV6-2/TRBV6-3; length: 16; CDR3: CASSYFAGTGDENAFF
J: TRBJ1-2; V: TRBV5-1; length: 13; CDR3: CASSAAGGYGYTF
J: TRBJ1-6; V: TRBV20-1; length: 15; CDR3: CSATTRGPGNSPLHF
J: TRBJ2-1; V: TRBV10-3; length: 14; CDR3: CATSGQGDYNEQFF
J: TRBJ1-1; V: TRBV7-2; length: 17; CDR3: CASSLEALGWGNTEAFF
J: TRBJ2-1; V: TRBV5-1; length: 15; CDR3: CASSLSRTGNNEQFF
J: TRBJ1-4; V: TRBV30; length: 15; CDR3: CAWSARGYTNEKLFF
J: TRBJ2-7; V: TRBV10-3; length: 14; CDR3: CAISGGRGSDEQYF
J: TRBJ2-5; V: TRBV20-1; length: 13; CDR3: CSARKWVQETQYF
J: TRBJ1-5; V: TRBV20-1; length: 12; CDR3: CSARAGGSPQHF
J: TRBJ2-5; V: TRBV20-1; length: 12; CDR3: CSAISGKETQYF
J: TRBJ2-1; V: TRBV15; length: 13; CDR3: CATSRDPYNEQFF
J: TRBJ2-1; V: TRBV7-9; length: 12; CDR3: CASSFSVNEQFF
J: TRBJ2-7; V: TRBV10-3; length: 14; CDR3: CAIGWGQSSYEQYF
J: TRBJ1-5; V: TRBV30; length: 15; CDR3: CAWSRQGLRGGPQHF
J: TRBJ2-7; V: TRBV20-1; length: 13; CDR3: CSVRQGAIDEQYF
J: TRBJ2-1; V: TRBV28; length: 16; CDR3: CASSPLGDITYNEQFF
J: TRBJ2-5; V: TRBV20-1; length: 15; CDR3: CSARDYRGLKETQYF
J: TRBJ1-4; V: TRBV20-1; length: 13; CDR3: CSARQTTNEKLFF
J: TRBJ2-2; V: TRBV18; length: 18; CDR3: CASSPPLYRGQDTGELFF